One sample yielded the 13 T cell receptor beta chains listed below, sequenced in a study of shared clonotypes between healthy human individuals (dated by TCRdb to about 2020). Library generation was performed with the immunoSEQ multiplex PCR assay. TCRdb retrieved this table from immuneACCESS and kept in-frame rearrangements only. Not all clones are present; in checked studies, unresolved V genes account for under half, and no reason is known for the remainder. The sample includes approximately 2,000,000 clones, with roughly 93% observed a single time. Under 2% of the sample lies in the top ten. CD8 naive samples were CD45RO-negative cells positively selected for CCR7, giving a CD45RA+CCR7+ population that excluded TemRA cells. What was sequenced was naive CD8+ T cells from PBMCs. Reading the label with the study, this specimen's cell subset or site is: CD45RA+CCR7+. The receptors here all came from a young man in good health. Some clones in this sample may be carry-over from other donors' samples.

The gene calls are TRBV28 and TRBJ2-1; D remains ambiguous. This CDR3 has 18 residues. Germline CDR1 reads MDHEN; CDR2 reads SYDVKM. Trimming pared 3 bases from V and 6 bases from J, leaving 24 bases between. CDR3 amino acids: CASSLYLVGPTLGNEQFF. The CDR3 DNA sequence: TGTGCCAGCAGTTTGTATTTGGTGGGTCCTACCCTCGGCAATGAGCAGTTCTTC.

The chain recombines TRBV19 with TRBJ2-7, with D uncertain. Germline CDR1 LNHDA, CDR2 SQIVND (reference sequence). This CDR3 region has 13 residues. Trimming removed 5 bases at V and 4 bases at J, with 12 bases between. CDR3: CASSFLEGYEQYF. For the CDR3, the DNA is TGTGCCAGTAGTTTCCTCGAAGGGTACGAGCAGTACTTC.

The chain has TRBV27 and TRBJ2-1; 11 bases are shared with TRBD2. Germline CDR1 reads MNHEY; CDR2 reads SMNVEV (reference sequence). The CDR3 spans 15 residues. The trim removed 2 bases at V and 5 bases at J, leaving 2 bases unmatched. The CDR3 reads CASSLLGLADNEQFF. The CDR3 DNA is TGTGCCAGCAGTTTACTGGGACTAGCGGACAATGAGCAGTTCTTC.

This clone has just a few counts. V is TRBV29-1 and J is TRBJ1-1, with no clear D. Germline lookup yields CDR1 SQVTM and CDR2 ANQGSEA. Trimming pared 6 bases from V and 3 bases from J, leaving 14 bases between. This CDR3 is built from 13 residues. CDR3 DNA: TGCAGCGTCTATCCCAACCTTTACACTGAAGCTTTCTTT. Protein: CSVYPNLYTEAFF.

The rearrangement uses TRBV28 and TRBJ2-7, with 8 bases that match TRBD2. Losses at the gene ends were 3 bases for V and 0 bases for J; bases not matched to a gene: 10. The CDR3 has 17 residues. The germline V gene encodes CDR1 MDHEN and CDR2 SYDVKM. CDR3 amino acids: CASSLGLSGTSSYEQYF. CDR3 coding DNA: TGTGCCAGCAGTTTGGGCCTTAGCGGGACAAGCTCCTACGAGCAGTACTTC.

The rearrangement joins TRBV7-6 to TRBJ2-7, with 9 bases aligning to TRBD2. Germline-derived CDR1 and CDR2 are SGHVS and FNYEAQ. The CDR3 runs 18 residues. The junction had 20 bases not matched to a gene; V was cut back by 1 base and J by 10 bases. CDR3 sequence (DNA): TGTGCCAGCAGCTTAGTTTTGGCTAGCGGGATCCTAGGAGAAGCTCAGTACTTC. The encoded protein is CASSLVLASGILGEAQYF.

The chain employs TRBV4-1 and TRBJ2-5; TRBD1 might be the D (5 bases). Trimming shortened V by 1 base and J by 5 bases, and 14 bases separated the two germline ends. The CDR3 is made up of 15 amino acids. The V gene's germline CDR1 is MGHRA and CDR2 YSYEKL. In nucleotides, the CDR3 is TGCGCCAGCAGCCAAGCCCCAGGGTCGTACGAGACCCAGTACTTC. Protein product: CASSQAPGSYETQYF.

This clone was detected once. V and J are TRBV2 and TRBJ2-7; D gene uncertain. Germline V CDR1 and CDR2: SNHLY, FYNNEI. V was cut by 1 base and J by 2 bases, with 6 bases left in between. This CDR3 region has 13 residues. The CDR3 is CASSEGVTYEQYF. The CDR3 DNA follows: TGTGCCAGCAGTGAAGGCGTAACCTACGAGCAGTACTTC.

This rearrangement joins TRBV9 to TRBJ2-7, with D possibly matching TRBD2 (5 bases). The CDR3 has 14 amino acids. Per the germline V gene, CDR1 is SGDLS and CDR2 is YYNGEE. The V and J ends lost 4 bases and 5 bases respectively, with 16 bases between them. CDR3 sequence: CASSPRSGWNEQYF. DNA of the CDR3: TGTGCCAGCAGCCCGAGGTCGGGGTGGAACGAGCAGTACTTC.

This clone was observed a single time. The J gene is TRBJ2-7, the V gene TRBV11-2; TRBD2 aligns across 8 bases. The V gene end was trimmed by 2 bases and the J gene end by 5 bases; junction bases not matched to a gene: 2. This CDR3 has 13 amino acids. The V gene's germline CDR1 is SGHAT and CDR2 FQNNGV. Here the CDR3 DNA reads TGTGCCAGCAGCTTATGGCGGGAGGACGAGCAGTACTTC. Translating it yields CASSLWREDEQYF.

The chain links TRBV7-7 to TRBJ2-5, with TRBD2 matching over 9 bases. CDR3 length equals 16 residues. CDR1 and CDR2 (germline): SSHAT, FNYEAQ (reference sequence). Trimming took 2 bases from V and 2 from J; bases not matched to a gene: 6. For the CDR3, the DNA is TGTGCCAGCAGCTTACGGCCTAGCGGGATACAAGAGACCCAGTACTTC. Its translation: CASSLRPSGIQETQYF.

The rearrangement uses TRBV4-1 and TRBJ2-1; D unresolved. This CDR3 has 14 amino acids. CDR1 is MGHRA and CDR2 is YSYEKL in the germline V gene. V was cut by 6 bases and J by 6 bases, with 15 bases left in between. The CDR3 is CASRGYTATNEQFF. CDR3 nucleotides: TGCGCCAGCAGGGGATACACCGCAACCAATGAGCAGTTCTTC.

The chain is built from TRBV7-3 and TRBJ2-4; D perhaps matches TRBD1 (6 bases). V was clipped by 6 bases and J by 4 bases, with 13 bases between them. The germline CDR1 and CDR2 sequences are SGHTA and FQGTGA. This CDR3 has 14 residues. The chain's CDR3 is CASSQGTEKNIQYF. The CDR3 region has the DNA TGTGCCAGCAGTCAGGGGACGGAGAAAAACATTCAGTACTTC. Full variable domain (rest looked up from reference TRBV7-3 and TRBJ2-4): GAGVSQTPSNKVTEKGKYVELRCDPISGHTALYWYRQSLGQGPEFLIYFQGTGAADDSGLPNDRFFAVRPEGSVSTLKIQRTERGDSAVYLCASSQGTEKNIQYFGAGTRLSVL.